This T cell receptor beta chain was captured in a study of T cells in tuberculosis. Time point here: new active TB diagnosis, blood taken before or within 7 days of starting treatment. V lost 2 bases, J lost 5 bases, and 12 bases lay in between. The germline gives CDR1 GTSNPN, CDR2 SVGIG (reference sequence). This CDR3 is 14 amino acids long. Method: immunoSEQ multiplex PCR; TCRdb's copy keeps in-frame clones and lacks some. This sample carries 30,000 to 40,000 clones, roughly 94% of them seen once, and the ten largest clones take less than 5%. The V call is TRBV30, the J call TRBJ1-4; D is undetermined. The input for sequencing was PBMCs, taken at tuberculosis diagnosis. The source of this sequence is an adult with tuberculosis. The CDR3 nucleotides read TGTGCCTGGAGTCTGGGCCGAGGGAATGAAAAACTGTTTTTT. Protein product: CAWSLGRGNEKLFF. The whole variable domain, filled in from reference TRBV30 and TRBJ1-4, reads SQTIHQWPATLVQPVGSPLSLECTVEGTSNPNLYWYRQAAGRGLQLLFYSVGIGQISSEVPQNLSASRPQDRQFILSSKKLLLSDSGFYLCAWSLGRGNEKLFFGSGTQLSVL.